This is a list of T cell receptor beta chains from one sample in a study of post-analysis software for immune sequencing data. TCRdb used MiXCR to reprocess the PCR reads, holding one entry per CDR3 protein. This repertoire shows 700,000 to 800,000 distinct CDR3 sequences, 30% found once; its top ten account for more than 0.55%. Sequencing input: blood. Receptor source: a girl aged 10-17 years with multiple sclerosis. Both conserved end residues are part of each CDR3. The D gene is left open where the match is weak. Only some rows state a clone size, as once, few, many or a class for expanded clones.

J	D	size	V	DNA	CDR3
TRBJ1-2	TRBD1	-	TRBV14	TGTGCCAGCAGCCCTGGGACAGGGAATCGTGGCTACACCTTC	CASSPGTGNRGYTF
TRBJ1-1	-	-	TRBV6-2/TRBV6-3	TGTGCCAGCAGTTACTTTCCGAACACTGAAGCTTTCTTT	CASSYFPNTEAFF
TRBJ1-5	-	few	TRBV28	TGTGCCAGCAGCCCACAGGGTGTTAGCAATCAGCCCCAGCATTTT	CASSPQGVSNQPQHF
TRBJ2-1	-	many	TRBV29-1	TGCAGCGTTGCCCCCACTAGCCGCAATGAGCAGTTCTTC	CSVAPTSRNEQFF
TRBJ2-1	TRBD2	-	TRBV20-1	TGCAGTGCTACTATAACCGGACTAGCGGGCGGGAATGAGCAGTTCTTC	CSATITGLAGGNEQFF
TRBJ2-7	TRBD2	-	TRBV4-2	TGTGCCAGCAGCCCCCAACCCTCAGCGGGGGACCAGAGATACAATGAGCAGTACTTC	CASSPQPSAGDQRYNEQYF
TRBJ2-1	TRBD2	few	TRBV29-1	TGCAGCGTTGAGGGGCGGGAGGGTTCCTACAATGAGCAGTTCTTC	CSVEGREGSYNEQFF
TRBJ2-5	-	-	TRBV11-2	TGTGCCAGCAGCCGGGACGGCCGCCCAAGGACCCAGTACTTC	CASSRDGRPRTQYF
TRBJ1-5	-	-	TRBV24-1	TGTGCCACCAGTACGGGGATGGTGAGGCCCCAGCATTTT	CATSTGMVRPQHF
TRBJ2-3	TRBD2	few	TRBV4-3	TGCGCCAGCAGCGGGACTAGCGGGAGGGCCACAGATACGCAGTATTTT	CASSGTSGRATDTQYF
TRBJ2-1	-	many	TRBV9	TGTGCCAGCAGCGCGGCCCCGGACAGATATTACAATGAGCAGTTCTTC	CASSAAPDRYYNEQFF
TRBJ2-1	-	few	TRBV18	TGTGCCAGCGAGACGAACCCTGCCTACAATGAGCAGTTCTTC	CASETNPAYNEQFF
TRBJ2-3	TRBD2	many	TRBV4-1	TGCGCCAGCAGCCAAGAGAGTGGACTAGCGGGGGGCGCTAGCACAGATACGCAGTATTTT	CASSQESGLAGGASTDTQYF
TRBJ2-7	-	-	TRBV3-1	TGTGCCAGCAGCCAAGATTCGGCAGGGGTGGGTCAGTACTTC	CASSQDSAGVGQYF
TRBJ2-7	TRBD1	once	TRBV27	TGTGCCAGCAGTTTAAGACAGGGGGGTTACTACGAGCAGTACTTC	CASSLRQGGYYEQYF
TRBJ2-1	-	-	TRBV9	TGTGCCAGCAGTTGGAGGGCCGGGTATGAGCAGTTCTTC	CASSWRAGYEQFF
TRBJ2-2	-	-	TRBV18	TGTGCCTCCATGCAGGGATCTACCGGGGAGCTGTTTTTT	CASMQGSTGELFF
TRBJ2-1	TRBD1	few	TRBV24-1	TGTGCCACCAGTCGGACAGGGGCGGTGGATGAGCAGTTCTTC	CATSRTGAVDEQFF
TRBJ2-1	TRBD2	-	TRBV20-1	TGCAGTGCCCAGCGGGAGGCTAACAATGAGCAGTTCTTC	CSAQREANNEQFF
TRBJ2-1	-	many	TRBV5-1	TGCGCCAGCAGCTTGATCAATGAGCAGTTCTTC	CASSLINEQFF
TRBJ2-5	TRBD1	-	TRBV9	TGTGCCAGCAGCGTAGGTCAGGGGGCAGGGGAGACCCAGTACTTC	CASSVGQGAGETQYF
TRBJ2-7	TRBD1	-	TRBV14	TGTGCCAGCAGCCCTGCTAGTGGCCCAGGGGGCGAGCAGTACTTC	CASSPASGPGGEQYF
TRBJ1-4	TRBD1	few	TRBV20-1	TGCAGTGCTAGGGGGGCAGGGGGCGCCGGGAATGAAAAACTGTTTTTT	CSARGAGGAGNEKLFF
TRBJ2-7	TRBD1	few	TRBV27	TGTGCCAGCAGGTGGACAGGGGGCCCTTCCAAGCAGTACTTC	CASRWTGGPSKQYF
TRBJ1-2	TRBD1	-	TRBV7-9	TGTGCCAGCAGCCCAACTGACAGGGCTCCATATGGCTACACCTTC	CASSPTDRAPYGYTF
TRBJ1-1	-	-	TRBV27	TGTGCCAGCAGTTTCCTCCGCATCGATGGGAGTGAAGCTTTCTTT	CASSFLRIDGSEAFF
TRBJ1-6	-	-	TRBV10-3	TGTGCCATCAGTGGGAAGAATAATTCACCCCTCCACTTT	CAISGKNNSPLHF
TRBJ1-2	TRBD1	-	TRBV27	TGTGCCAGCTCCCGACAGGGGTTCGACTATGGCTACACCTTC	CASSRQGFDYGYTF
TRBJ2-7	TRBD2	-	TRBV7-9	TGTGCCAGCAGCCCACTACCGGGACGGACTACTAGCGGGAGGGGCAACGAGCAGTACTTC	CASSPLPGRTTSGRGNEQYF